Listed below are T cell receptor beta chains from one sample, sequenced in a study of CD8 T cells in Susac syndrome. TCRdb recomputed calls from the immunoSEQ multiplex PCR reads with MiXCR, one row per CDR3 protein. The sample consists of around 300,000 distinct CDR3 sequences, roughly 85% of them appearing once. The sample was CD8+ T cells from PBMCs. These TCRs come from a human donor with multiple sclerosis. Each CDR3 is given with its conserved first and last residue. The D gene is left open where the match is weak. Clone sizes are given selectively: once, few, many, or a class where the clone is expanded.

CDR3nt | CDR3aa | v_gene | d_gene | abundance | j_gene
TGTGCCAGCAGCCTCCGCCACAATGAAAAACTGTTTTTT | CASSLRHNEKLFF | TRBV7-9 | . | . | TRBJ1-4
TGTGCCAGCAGTTTACTGGCGGGAGGTTTCACAGATACGCAGTATTTT | CASSLLAGGFTDTQYF | TRBV27 | TRBD2 | . | TRBJ2-3
TGTGCCAGTAGTGCACAGGGCTTCCAAGCCTACGAGCAGTACTTC | CASSAQGFQAYEQYF | TRBV19 | . | . | TRBJ2-7
TGTGCCTGCAGTGGGGGGACGGGCACAGATACGCAGTATTTT | CACSGGTGTDTQYF | TRBV30 | . | once | TRBJ2-3
TGTGCCAGCAGCTTCAAAACAGTACCCTACGAGCAGTACTTC | CASSFKTVPYEQYF | TRBV13 | . | few | TRBJ2-7
TGTGCCAGCAGCTTTGGGACTAGCGGTCCAAGGGAGCAGTACTTC | CASSFGTSGPREQYF | TRBV7-9 | TRBD2 | . | TRBJ2-7
TGCGCCAGCAGCCAAGGGATCGGAGGCAATCAGCCCCAGCATTTT | CASSQGIGGNQPQHF | TRBV4-3 | . | . | TRBJ1-5
TGCGCCTCAGGTGGGTGGGATGAGCAGTTCTTC | CASGGWDEQFF | TRBV10-2 | . | . | TRBJ2-1
TGTGCCAGCAGCCCCGGGACAGAAGAGACCCAGTACTTC | CASSPGTEETQYF | TRBV14 | TRBD1 | . | TRBJ2-5
TGCAGCGTTGAAGCCCGACTTGAAGTATACAATGAGCAGTTCTTC | CSVEARLEVYNEQFF | TRBV29-1 | . | . | TRBJ2-1
TGTGCCAGCAGCGTCCTCACAGATACGCAGTATTTT | CASSVLTDTQYF | TRBV9 | . | . | TRBJ2-3
TGTGCCAGCAAGGTGTCAATAGCGGGGATCAATGAGCAGTTCTTC | CASKVSIAGINEQFF | TRBV12-3/TRBV12-4 | TRBD2 | . | TRBJ2-1
TGCGCCAGCAGATTGTCCGGGACAGGGGAAGATACGCAGTATTTT | CASRLSGTGEDTQYF | TRBV23-1 | TRBD1 | . | TRBJ2-3
TGTGCCAGCAGTTCGGGGGGGGCGCGGGGCTACACCTTC | CASSSGGARGYTF | TRBV12-3/TRBV12-4 | . | . | TRBJ1-2
TGTGCCAGCACCCTAGGGGGCGGGGGGAGCACAGATACGCAGTATTTT | CASTLGGGGSTDTQYF | TRBV28 | . | . | TRBJ2-3
TGTGCCAGCAGCCCGGCGGTGGGAAGCTGGGTTGAGCAGTACTTC | CASSPAVGSWVEQYF | TRBV7-9 | . | . | TRBJ2-7
TGTGCCACCAGTGCCGGGGGACTGCGGGATTACGAGCAGTACTTC | CATSAGGLRDYEQYF | TRBV24-1 | . | . | TRBJ2-7
TGTGCCACCAGTCCGCATCCGGATACGCAGTATTTT | CATSPHPDTQYF | TRBV15 | . | . | TRBJ2-3
TGCAGTGCTAGTGGAGACAAGGGCAATCAGCCCCAGCATTTT | CSASGDKGNQPQHF | TRBV20-1 | . | . | TRBJ1-5
TGTGCCAGCAGCCCCCCGGATGGAGGCTCCTACGAGCAGTACTTC | CASSPPDGGSYEQYF | TRBV7-9 | . | . | TRBJ2-7
TGTGCCAGTAGGGCTGACGGAAGCTCCTACGAGCAGTACTTC | CASRADGSSYEQYF | TRBV19 | . | . | TRBJ2-7
TGTGCCACAGCATTAGGGTGGGATCAGCCCCAGCATTTT | CATALGWDQPQHF | TRBV15 | . | . | TRBJ1-5
TGTGCCAGCAGCCATCCCCGCGGGAGGGTATGGTCCTACAATGAGCAGTTCTTC | CASSHPRGRVWSYNEQFF | TRBV3-1 | TRBD2 | once | TRBJ2-1
TGCAGCGCCATGGGACAGGGGGCGAGTTACGAGCAGTACTTC | CSAMGQGASYEQYF | TRBV29-1 | TRBD1 | . | TRBJ2-7
TGCAGCGTTGCCGGGACAGTTGACACTGAAGCTTTCTTT | CSVAGTVDTEAFF | TRBV29-1 | TRBD1 | . | TRBJ1-1
TGTGCCAGCAGCGTTTCGTTAGGCCCCTACAATGAGCAGTTCTTC | CASSVSLGPYNEQFF | TRBV9 | . | . | TRBJ2-1
TGTGCCAGCAGTTCGGGACTAGCGGGGGAGCAGTTCTTC | CASSSGLAGEQFF | TRBV27 | TRBD2 | once | TRBJ2-1
TGTGCCATCAGCAACCCGGGACTAGCGGGAGTGTTCGGGGAGCTGTTTTTT | CAISNPGLAGVFGELFF | TRBV10-3 | TRBD2 | . | TRBJ2-2
TGTGCCAGCAGTCTGACTAGCGGAGGGGACAATGAGCAGTTCTTC | CASSLTSGGDNEQFF | TRBV27 | TRBD2 | . | TRBJ2-1
TGTGCCTGGAGTGTGCTAGCGGGAGGGCGAACAGATACGCAGTATTTT | CAWSVLAGGRTDTQYF | TRBV30 | TRBD2 | . | TRBJ2-3
TGTGCCATCGAAGGAGGCGGAGAGCAGTTCTTC | CAIEGGGEQFF | TRBV6-5 | . | . | TRBJ2-1
TGCAGCGTTAGGCGGGACAGGGTCTACGAGCAGTACTTC | CSVRRDRVYEQYF | TRBV29-1 | TRBD1 | few | TRBJ2-7
TGCAGTGCTAGAGATGCGGCGGGTTCCTCCTACGAGCAGTACTTC | CSARDAAGSSYEQYF | TRBV20-1 | . | . | TRBJ2-7
TGCGCCAGCAGCCAAGAACGTCACGGGGCTAACTATGGCTACACCTTC | CASSQERHGANYGYTF | TRBV4-3 | . | once | TRBJ1-2
TGTGCCAGCACAGGACTAGCGGCCAATGAGCAGTTCTTC | CASTGLAANEQFF | TRBV27 | TRBD2 | . | TRBJ2-1
TGCAGCGTTGAAGATCACGGGGGTGGCTACACCTTC | CSVEDHGGGYTF | TRBV29-1 | . | once | TRBJ1-2
TGCGCCAGCAGCCTGACCCTGGAGGGGGCCAAAAACATTCAGTACTTC | CASSLTLEGAKNIQYF | TRBV5-1 | . | . | TRBJ2-4
TGTGCCAGCAGCAGGGCGGGGTGGGACAGGGATCCTGAGCAGTTCTTC | CASSRAGWDRDPEQFF | TRBV28 | TRBD1 | . | TRBJ2-1
TGTGCCAGCAGCTGGGACAGAGGGAGCTCCTACAATGAGCAGTTCTTC | CASSWDRGSSYNEQFF | TRBV5-6 | TRBD1 | . | TRBJ2-1
TGTGCCAGCAGCCAAACACCAGATTACGAGCAGTACTTC | CASSQTPDYEQYF | TRBV7-9 | . | . | TRBJ2-7
TGTGCCAGCAGTTTTGGGGGACAGGGGGCGAGTGTCAATCAGCCCCAGCATTTT | CASSFGGQGASVNQPQHF | TRBV28 | TRBD1 | once | TRBJ1-5
TGCAGTGCTAGAGATCCGAGCGGGAGCTCCTACGAGCAGTACTTC | CSARDPSGSSYEQYF | TRBV20-1 | TRBD2 | . | TRBJ2-7
TGTGCCACCAGTGATTTGAAGGCTAGCTGGGGAGATACGCAGTATTTT | CATSDLKASWGDTQYF | TRBV24-1 | . | . | TRBJ2-3
TGTGCCAGCAGTCCCAGACTAGCGGGAGGAACGACCGAGCAGTACTTC | CASSPRLAGGTTEQYF | TRBV28 | TRBD2 | . | TRBJ2-7
TGCAGTGCTAGAGGGTTAGCCCGTGAGCAGTTCTTC | CSARGLAREQFF | TRBV20-1 | . | . | TRBJ2-1
TGTGCCAGCAGTTTATGGACAGTTATGAACACTGAAGCTTTCTTT | CASSLWTVMNTEAFF | TRBV28 | . | . | TRBJ1-1
TGTGCCAGCAGTTACAGACCGGAGGAGCAGTTCTTC | CASSYRPEEQFF | TRBV6-2/TRBV6-3 | . | . | TRBJ2-1
TGTGCCAGCAGCCCCCAGACTAGCGGGTGGCTCTCCTACGAGCAGTACTTC | CASSPQTSGWLSYEQYF | TRBV7-2 | TRBD2 | . | TRBJ2-7
TGCGCCAGCAGCCAAGGGCGGAGGGCGGTCTACGAGCAGTACTTC | CASSQGRRAVYEQYF | TRBV4-3 | . | . | TRBJ2-7
TGCAGCGTAACAGGGGGCGAACCCGAGCAGTACTTC | CSVTGGEPEQYF | TRBV29-1 | TRBD1 | . | TRBJ2-7
TGTGCCAGTGGCAGCTCCGGGACAGGACGCTACGAGCAGTACTTC | CASGSSGTGRYEQYF | TRBV19 | TRBD1 | . | TRBJ2-7
TGTGCCAGCAGCCCACTGGCCTCCTACAATGAGCAGTTCTTC | CASSPLASYNEQFF | TRBV7-9 | . | . | TRBJ2-1
TGTGCCAGCAGTTTTGATGACAGGGCCGACATGAACACTGAAGCTTTCTTT | CASSFDDRADMNTEAFF | TRBV28 | TRBD1 | . | TRBJ1-1
TGTGCCAGCAGTTTAAACAGGGCGGCCGAGCAGTACTTC | CASSLNRAAEQYF | TRBV27 | . | . | TRBJ2-7
TGCAGCGTTGAAGACCGACAGGCCCATGGCTACACCTTC | CSVEDRQAHGYTF | TRBV29-1 | . | . | TRBJ1-2
TGCAGCGTTGAAATAGAGGACAGGGGGCCGGGGGAGCAGTACTTC | CSVEIEDRGPGEQYF | TRBV29-1 | TRBD1 | . | TRBJ2-7